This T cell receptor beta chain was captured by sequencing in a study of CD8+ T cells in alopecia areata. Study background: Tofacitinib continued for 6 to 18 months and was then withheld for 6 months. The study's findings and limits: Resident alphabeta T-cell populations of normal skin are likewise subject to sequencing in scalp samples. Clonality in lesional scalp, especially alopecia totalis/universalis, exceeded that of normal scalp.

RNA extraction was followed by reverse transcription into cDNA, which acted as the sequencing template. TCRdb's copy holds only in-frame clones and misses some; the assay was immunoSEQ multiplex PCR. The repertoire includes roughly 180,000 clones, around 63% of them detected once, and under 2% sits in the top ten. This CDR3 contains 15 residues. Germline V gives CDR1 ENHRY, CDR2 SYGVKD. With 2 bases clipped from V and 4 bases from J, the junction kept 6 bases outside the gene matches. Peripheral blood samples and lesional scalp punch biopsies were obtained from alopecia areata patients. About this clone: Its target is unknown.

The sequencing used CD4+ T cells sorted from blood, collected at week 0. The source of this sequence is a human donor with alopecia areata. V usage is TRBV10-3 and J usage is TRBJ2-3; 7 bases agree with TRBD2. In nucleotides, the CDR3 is TGTGCCATCAGTGAGAGGCGACTAGCTGCAGATACGCAGTATTTT. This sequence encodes CAISERRLAADTQYF.